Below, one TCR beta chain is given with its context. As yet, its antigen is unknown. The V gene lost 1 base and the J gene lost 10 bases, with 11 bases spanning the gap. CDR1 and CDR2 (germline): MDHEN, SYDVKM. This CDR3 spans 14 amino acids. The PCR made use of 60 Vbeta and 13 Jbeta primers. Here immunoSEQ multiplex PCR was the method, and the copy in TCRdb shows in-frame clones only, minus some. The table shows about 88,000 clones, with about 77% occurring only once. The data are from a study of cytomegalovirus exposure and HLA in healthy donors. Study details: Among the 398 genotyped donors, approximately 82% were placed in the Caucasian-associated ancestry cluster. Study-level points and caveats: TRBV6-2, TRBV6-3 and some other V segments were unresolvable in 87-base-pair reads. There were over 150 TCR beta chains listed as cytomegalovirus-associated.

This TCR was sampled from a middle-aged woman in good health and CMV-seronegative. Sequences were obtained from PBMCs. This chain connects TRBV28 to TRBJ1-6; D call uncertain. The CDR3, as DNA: TGTGCCAGCAGTTTATTTTTGGCGGGATCACCCCTCCACTTT. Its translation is CASSLFLAGSPLHF.